The 29 T cell receptor beta chains below all came from one sample that was sequenced in a study of metastatic and nonmetastatic thyroid tumors. No treatment of any kind had been given to any patient before thyroid surgery. With MiXCR, TCRdb reprocessed the PCR reads. The sample contains 75,000 to 100,000 clones, about 12% of which appear only once. Sequencing was carried out using blood. The receptors stem from a female donor with papillary thyroid cancer or a benign thyroid nodule (not recorded which). Some clones in this sample may be carry-over from other donors' samples.

Ten or more counts support this clone. The J gene is TRBJ2-7, the V gene TRBV11-2, with TRBD1 matching 11 bases. The CDR3 consists of 16 residues. CDR1 and CDR2 from the germline V gene are SGHAT and FQNNGV. With 2 bases clipped from V and 6 bases from J, the junction kept 9 bases outside the gene matches. CDR3 sequence: CASSLFAGTGGREQYF. CDR3 nucleotide sequence: TGTGCCAGCAGCTTATTTGCCGGGACAGGGGGGCGCGAGCAGTACTTC.

This clone occurred many times. The chain carries TRBV6-7 and TRBJ1-5, with D unresolved. TRBV6-7 is given ORF status, its function remaining uncertain. This CDR3 is built from 13 residues. V was trimmed by 0 bases and J by 10 bases, leaving 10 bases between them. CDR3 sequence: CASSYSKPTPQHF. CDR3 DNA: TGTGCCAGCAGTTACTCGAAACCCACCCCCCAGCATTTT.

At least ten counts were recorded for this clone. This sequence joins TRBV20-1 and TRBJ2-1; D not resolved. Trimming took 8 bases from V and 4 from J, leaving 18 bases between them. The CDR3 extends over 14 amino acids. Germline V gives CDR1 DFQATT, CDR2 SNEGSKA (reference sequence). The CDR3 spells CSLLGPSSYNEQFF. The CDR3 nucleotides are TGCAGTCTCCTTGGGCCTTCCTCTTACAATGAGCAGTTCTTC.

The sample holds many counts of this clone. The rearrangement joins TRBV4-2 to TRBJ2-7, with D perhaps matching TRBD1 (5 bases). Germline V gene lookup returns CDR1 LGHNA and CDR2 YNFKEQ. The germline V and J ends were trimmed by 7 bases and 1 base, with 8 bases remaining between them. The CDR3 spans 12 residues. This CDR3 is CASNQGSYEQYF. The CDR3 nucleotides are TGTGCCAGCAACCAGGGTTCCTACGAGCAGTACTTC.

This clone was seen repeatedly, ten times or more. The gene calls are TRBV28 and TRBJ1-2; 8 nucleotides align to TRBD1. The CDR3 is 12 amino acids. In germline, CDR1 is MDHEN, CDR2 SYDVKM. V lost 8 bases, J lost 7 bases, and 6 bases stayed unmatched. The CDR3 bases are TGTGCCAGCTCGACAGGGGTGGTTGGCTACACCTTC. Its protein is CASSTGVVGYTF.

This clone was recorded at least ten times. The V gene is TRBV7-9, the J gene TRBJ2-5; 7 bases are a match to TRBD1. The CDR3 loop spans 14 amino acids. Trimming removed 5 bases from V and 6 bases from J; junction bases left unmatched: 9. Germline loops: CDR1 SEHNR, CDR2 FQNEAQ (reference sequence). The CDR3 region has the DNA TGTGCCAGCAGCCAGACAGGGTTAATGCAGACCCAGTACTTC. Protein product: CASSQTGLMQTQYF.

The J gene is TRBJ1-4, the V gene TRBV30; no definite D call. Germline V gene lookup returns CDR1 GTSNPN and CDR2 SVGIG (reference sequence). The V end lost 3 bases, the J end lost 7 bases, and 12 bases lay between the germline ends. This CDR3 contains 13 residues. The CDR3 region has the DNA TGTGCCTGGAGCCCGGGAAGGCGTGAAAAACTGTTTTTT. Translation: CAWSPGRREKLFF.

The chain employs TRBV9 and TRBJ2-1; a weak D match, TRBD2 (6 bases). V lost 0 bases, J lost 0 bases, and 16 bases lay in between. The CDR3 is 18 amino acids. Germline-derived CDR1 and CDR2 are SGDLS and YYNGEE. This CDR3 reads CASSVASAGLTSYNEQFF. The CDR3 coding sequence is TGTGCCAGCAGCGTAGCTAGTGCGGGATTGACCTCCTACAATGAGCAGTTCTTC.

This clone was recorded many times. The V gene is TRBV28, the J gene TRBJ2-7; D gene unclear. With 3 bases removed from V and 3 bases from J, the gap between germline ends came to 12 bases. There are 14 residues in the CDR3. Per germline, CDR1 MDHEN and CDR2 SYDVKM. The CDR3 region is CASSFVNGRYEQYF. DNA of the CDR3: TGTGCCAGCAGTTTTGTTAACGGACGCTACGAGCAGTACTTC.

This clone came up many times. The gene calls are TRBV10-1 and TRBJ2-7, with 11 positions matching TRBD1. This CDR3 region has 13 residues. Trimming took 6 bases from V and 4 from J; bases not matched to a gene: 2. Germline V lookup: CDR1 WNHNN, CDR2 SYGVQD (reference sequence). As DNA, the CDR3 is TGCGCCAGCAGCCGGGACAGGGGGTACGAGCAGTACTTC. This gives the protein CASSRDRGYEQYF.

In this sample, this clone turned up many times. The genes are TRBV6-1 and TRBJ2-7; no firm D call. Trimming took off 5 bases at V and 2 bases at J, with 13 bases between the two ends. Germline V gene sequence: CDR1 MNHNS, CDR2 SASEGT. The CDR3 covers 14 residues. CDR3 sequence: CASSSSTVTYEQYF. CDR3 DNA: TGTGCCAGCAGTTCGTCGACTGTTACCTACGAGCAGTACTTC.

This clone was counted at least ten times. V usage is TRBV11-2 and J usage is TRBJ1-3; D possibly corresponds to TRBD1 (5 bases). V was clipped by 1 base and J by 0 bases, with 10 bases between them. This CDR3 has 16 amino acids. Germline V lookup: CDR1 SGHAT, CDR2 FQNNGV. CDR3 DNA: TGTGCCAGCAGCTTAGGAGGGGTTATCTCTGGAAACACCATATATTTT. It yields the protein CASSLGGVISGNTIYF.

This clone was observed at least ten times. The rearrangement uses TRBV20-1 and TRBJ2-1, with 7 positions matching TRBD1. Germline assignment: CDR1 DFQATT and CDR2 SNEGSKA (reference sequence). Trimming at V came to 0 bases and at J to 0 bases, leaving 14 bases not matched to a gene. The CDR3 totals 19 residues. As DNA, the CDR3 is TGCAGTGCTAGAGATAGTCTCGGACAGGATCCGGGCTCCTACAATGAGCAGTTCTTC. This encodes CSARDSLGQDPGSYNEQFF.

This clone was observed at least ten times. This sequence joins TRBV28 and TRBJ1-3; possibly TRBD1 for D (6 bases). The CDR3 extends over 18 amino acids. The V gene lost 5 bases and the J gene lost 0 bases, with 20 bases spanning the gap. Germline CDR1 is MDHEN and CDR2 is SYDVKM. As DNA, the CDR3 is TGTGCCAGCAGTCCTACCGGGACATCAAAGAGCTCTGGAAACACCATATATTTT. Translating gives CASSPTGTSKSSGNTIYF.

This clone was seen repeatedly, ten times or more. The chain carries TRBV14 and TRBJ1-1; 9 bases map to TRBD1. CDR1 is SGHDN, CDR2 FVKESK, per germline. The CDR3 length is 17 residues. The J segment lost 0 bases and the V segment lost 4 bases, leaving 9 bases of the junction unmatched. For the CDR3, the DNA is TGTGCCAGCAGCCGGAGAAAAGGGACAGGGATGAACACTGAAGCTTTCTTT. This codes for CASSRRKGTGMNTEAFF. The whole variable domain, filled in from reference TRBV14 and TRBJ1-1, reads EAGVTQFPSHSVIEKGQTVTLRCDPISGHDNLYWYRRVMGKEIKFLLHFVKESKQDESGMPNNRFLAERTGGTYSTLKVQPAELEDSGVYFCASSRRKGTGMNTEAFFGQGTRLTVV.

Ten or more counts support this clone. The chain links TRBV7-8 to TRBJ2-7, with D tentatively TRBD2 (7 bases). CDR3 length: 15 amino acids. Per germline, CDR1 SGHVS and CDR2 FQNEAQ. V dropped 0 bases and J dropped 4 bases, with 13 bases sitting between them. CDR3 loop: CASSLAGRGLYEQYF. In nucleotides, the CDR3 is TGTGCCAGCAGCTTAGCTGGGAGGGGGTTATACGAGCAGTACTTC.

Ten or more counts support this clone. The chain uses TRBV7-9 and TRBJ2-7, with 9 bases matching TRBD1. CDR1 SEHNR and CDR2 FQNEAQ come from the germline V gene (reference sequence). V shed 2 bases, J shed 2 bases, and the junction held 4 bases outside the gene matches. This CDR3 is built from 15 residues. The CDR3 region is CASSLYGTGPYEQYF. Here the CDR3 DNA reads TGTGCCAGCAGCTTATACGGGACAGGGCCCTACGAGCAGTACTTC. Drawing the rest from reference TRBV7-9 and TRBJ2-7, the complete variable domain is DTGVSQNPRHKITKRGQNVTFRCDPISEHNRLYWYRQTLGQGPEFLTYFQNEAQLEKSRLLSDRFSAERPKGSFSTLEIQRTEQGDSAMYLCASSLYGTGPYEQYFGPGTRLTVT.

This clone was detected many times. The rearrangement joins TRBV12-3 or TRBV12-4 to TRBJ1-5; no reliable D call. This CDR3 comprises 12 residues. Trimming left V 7 bases short and J 2 bases short, with 6 bases between. The CDR3 loop reads CASKMGNQPQHF. DNA for the CDR3: TGTGCCAGCAAAATGGGCAATCAGCCCCAGCATTTT.

About this clone itself: This sequence may be a read error, since a much larger clone differs from it by one base. This sample also contains other DNA sequences that code for the same CDR3. The CDR3 nucleotides are TGCAGCGTTGCTCTCAGGGCGGGTTTAAGCTCCTACAATGAGCAGTTCTTC. This translates into CSVALRAGLSSYNEQFF. V is TRBV29-1 and J is TRBJ2-1; D is tentatively TRBD1 or TRBD2 (5 bases each). Trimming stripped 4 bases from V and 0 bases from J, with 19 bases between. The CDR3 contains 17 residues. Germline CDR1 SQVTM, CDR2 ANQGSEA.

Many counts were recorded for this clone. The rearrangement links TRBV5-1 to TRBJ2-1; 15 bases map to TRBD2. Germline V gene lookup returns CDR1 SGHRS and CDR2 YFSETQ. The ends lost 4 bases at V and 4 bases at J; junction bases unmatched: 6. The CDR3 runs to 17 residues. The CDR3 region is CASSQGTSGRLYNEQFF. CDR3 sequence (DNA): TGCGCCAGCAGCCAGGGGACTAGCGGGAGGCTTTACAATGAGCAGTTCTTC.

The table lists this clone with many counts. The V call is TRBV6-2 or TRBV6-3, the J call TRBJ2-2; 9 bases map to TRBD1. The CDR3 runs 14 residues. The V gene end was trimmed by 9 bases and the J gene end by 4 bases; junction bases not matched to a gene: 6. The germline V gene has CDR1 MNHEY and CDR2 SVGEGT. CDR3 DNA sequence: TGTGCCAGACGGGACAGGGATTCCACCGGGGAGCTGTTTTTT. Its translation: CARRDRDSTGELFF.

Points on this clone: Other DNA sequences within the sample encode an identical CDR3. The chain couples TRBV25-1 to TRBJ1-5; possibly TRBD1 for D (5 bases). V dropped 3 bases and J dropped 0 bases, with 12 bases sitting between them. The CDR3 is 16 amino acids. CDR1 is MGHDK, CDR2 SYGVNS, per germline. Here the CDR3 reads CASSEGTGDSNQPQHF. CDR3 sequence (DNA): TGTGCCAGCAGTGAGGGTACAGGCGATAGCAATCAGCCCCAGCATTTT.

This clone was detected ten times or more. The V call is TRBV24-1, the J call TRBJ2-1, with D possibly being TRBD1 or TRBD2 (5 bases each). This CDR3 has 13 residues. CDR1 is KGHDR, CDR2 SFDVKD, per germline. Trimming cost V 11 bases and J 3 bases, with 13 bases left between them. CDR3 amino acids: CASSGTNYNEQFF. CDR3 DNA sequence: TGTGCCAGCTCCGGGACGAACTACAATGAGCAGTTCTTC.

This clone appeared a few times. J is TRBJ2-3 and V is TRBV6-1, with 7 bases lining up with TRBD2. CDR3 size: 13 residues. CDR1 and CDR2 (germline): MNHNS, SASEGT. The CDR3 DNA reads TGTGCTAGCGGCGGGAGTGGGTCAGATACGCAGTATTTT. Its translation: CASGGSGSDTQYF.

In regard to this clone: One end of the junction fails to match germline, which may point to a read error. V is TRBV15 and J is TRBJ1-4, with TRBD1 as a possible D gene (5 bases). The CDR3 contains 18 residues. CDR1 LNHNV and CDR2 YYDKDF come from the germline V gene (reference sequence). The DNA for the CDR3 is TGTGCCACCAGCAGTGGCCTATCTCCGGGACGGGGGAGTGAAAAACCGTTTTTT. It yields the protein CATSSGLSPGRGSEKPFF.

This chain joins TRBV27 and TRBJ2-7; D is unclear. The CDR3 runs to 14 residues. In germline, CDR1 is MNHEY, CDR2 SMNVEV (reference sequence). Trimming left V 4 bases short and J 4 bases short, with 14 bases between. The CDR3 DNA sequence: TGTGCCAGCAGTTCGCCGGCTCGTGGGTACGAGCAGTACTTC. Amino acids: CASSSPARGYEQYF.

This chain uses TRBV10-2 with TRBJ2-3, with 7 bases that match TRBD2. Looked up from germline, CDR1 is WSHSY and CDR2 is SAAADI. The CDR3 spans 15 residues. The J segment lost 0 bases and the V segment lost 6 bases, leaving 6 bases of the junction unmatched. The CDR3, as DNA: TGCGCCAGCAGCTATCTAGCGGAGAGCACAGATACGCAGTATTTT. Protein: CASSYLAESTDTQYF.

Concerning this clone itself: One end of the junction does not line up with germline, which may come from a read error. The chain combines TRBV7-7 with TRBJ2-7; 7 bases agree with TRBD2. Germline CDR1 SSHAT, CDR2 FNYEAQ (reference sequence). The CDR3 spans 15 residues. This chain's CDR3 is CASSFEPAGSYDQYF. The CDR3 bases are TGTGCTAGCAGCTTCGAACCAGCGGGATCCTACGATCAGTACTTC.

This clone has at least ten counts. This chain uses TRBV7-9 with TRBJ2-2; 8 bases line up with TRBD2. The CDR3 length is 15 residues. Trimming took 6 bases from V and 0 from J; bases not matched to a gene: 3. Germline CDR1 SEHNR, CDR2 FQNEAQ (reference sequence). This CDR3 reads CASRPGLANTGELFF. CDR3 DNA: TGTGCCAGCAGACCGGGACTAGCGAACACCGGGGAGCTGTTTTTT. The full variable domain, with the rest looked up from reference TRBV7-9 and TRBJ2-2, is DTGVSQNPRHKITKRGQNVTFRCDPISEHNRLYWYRQTLGQGPEFLTYFQNEAQLEKSRLLSDRFSAERPKGSFSTLEIQRTEQGDSAMYLCASRPGLANTGELFFGEGSRLTVL.